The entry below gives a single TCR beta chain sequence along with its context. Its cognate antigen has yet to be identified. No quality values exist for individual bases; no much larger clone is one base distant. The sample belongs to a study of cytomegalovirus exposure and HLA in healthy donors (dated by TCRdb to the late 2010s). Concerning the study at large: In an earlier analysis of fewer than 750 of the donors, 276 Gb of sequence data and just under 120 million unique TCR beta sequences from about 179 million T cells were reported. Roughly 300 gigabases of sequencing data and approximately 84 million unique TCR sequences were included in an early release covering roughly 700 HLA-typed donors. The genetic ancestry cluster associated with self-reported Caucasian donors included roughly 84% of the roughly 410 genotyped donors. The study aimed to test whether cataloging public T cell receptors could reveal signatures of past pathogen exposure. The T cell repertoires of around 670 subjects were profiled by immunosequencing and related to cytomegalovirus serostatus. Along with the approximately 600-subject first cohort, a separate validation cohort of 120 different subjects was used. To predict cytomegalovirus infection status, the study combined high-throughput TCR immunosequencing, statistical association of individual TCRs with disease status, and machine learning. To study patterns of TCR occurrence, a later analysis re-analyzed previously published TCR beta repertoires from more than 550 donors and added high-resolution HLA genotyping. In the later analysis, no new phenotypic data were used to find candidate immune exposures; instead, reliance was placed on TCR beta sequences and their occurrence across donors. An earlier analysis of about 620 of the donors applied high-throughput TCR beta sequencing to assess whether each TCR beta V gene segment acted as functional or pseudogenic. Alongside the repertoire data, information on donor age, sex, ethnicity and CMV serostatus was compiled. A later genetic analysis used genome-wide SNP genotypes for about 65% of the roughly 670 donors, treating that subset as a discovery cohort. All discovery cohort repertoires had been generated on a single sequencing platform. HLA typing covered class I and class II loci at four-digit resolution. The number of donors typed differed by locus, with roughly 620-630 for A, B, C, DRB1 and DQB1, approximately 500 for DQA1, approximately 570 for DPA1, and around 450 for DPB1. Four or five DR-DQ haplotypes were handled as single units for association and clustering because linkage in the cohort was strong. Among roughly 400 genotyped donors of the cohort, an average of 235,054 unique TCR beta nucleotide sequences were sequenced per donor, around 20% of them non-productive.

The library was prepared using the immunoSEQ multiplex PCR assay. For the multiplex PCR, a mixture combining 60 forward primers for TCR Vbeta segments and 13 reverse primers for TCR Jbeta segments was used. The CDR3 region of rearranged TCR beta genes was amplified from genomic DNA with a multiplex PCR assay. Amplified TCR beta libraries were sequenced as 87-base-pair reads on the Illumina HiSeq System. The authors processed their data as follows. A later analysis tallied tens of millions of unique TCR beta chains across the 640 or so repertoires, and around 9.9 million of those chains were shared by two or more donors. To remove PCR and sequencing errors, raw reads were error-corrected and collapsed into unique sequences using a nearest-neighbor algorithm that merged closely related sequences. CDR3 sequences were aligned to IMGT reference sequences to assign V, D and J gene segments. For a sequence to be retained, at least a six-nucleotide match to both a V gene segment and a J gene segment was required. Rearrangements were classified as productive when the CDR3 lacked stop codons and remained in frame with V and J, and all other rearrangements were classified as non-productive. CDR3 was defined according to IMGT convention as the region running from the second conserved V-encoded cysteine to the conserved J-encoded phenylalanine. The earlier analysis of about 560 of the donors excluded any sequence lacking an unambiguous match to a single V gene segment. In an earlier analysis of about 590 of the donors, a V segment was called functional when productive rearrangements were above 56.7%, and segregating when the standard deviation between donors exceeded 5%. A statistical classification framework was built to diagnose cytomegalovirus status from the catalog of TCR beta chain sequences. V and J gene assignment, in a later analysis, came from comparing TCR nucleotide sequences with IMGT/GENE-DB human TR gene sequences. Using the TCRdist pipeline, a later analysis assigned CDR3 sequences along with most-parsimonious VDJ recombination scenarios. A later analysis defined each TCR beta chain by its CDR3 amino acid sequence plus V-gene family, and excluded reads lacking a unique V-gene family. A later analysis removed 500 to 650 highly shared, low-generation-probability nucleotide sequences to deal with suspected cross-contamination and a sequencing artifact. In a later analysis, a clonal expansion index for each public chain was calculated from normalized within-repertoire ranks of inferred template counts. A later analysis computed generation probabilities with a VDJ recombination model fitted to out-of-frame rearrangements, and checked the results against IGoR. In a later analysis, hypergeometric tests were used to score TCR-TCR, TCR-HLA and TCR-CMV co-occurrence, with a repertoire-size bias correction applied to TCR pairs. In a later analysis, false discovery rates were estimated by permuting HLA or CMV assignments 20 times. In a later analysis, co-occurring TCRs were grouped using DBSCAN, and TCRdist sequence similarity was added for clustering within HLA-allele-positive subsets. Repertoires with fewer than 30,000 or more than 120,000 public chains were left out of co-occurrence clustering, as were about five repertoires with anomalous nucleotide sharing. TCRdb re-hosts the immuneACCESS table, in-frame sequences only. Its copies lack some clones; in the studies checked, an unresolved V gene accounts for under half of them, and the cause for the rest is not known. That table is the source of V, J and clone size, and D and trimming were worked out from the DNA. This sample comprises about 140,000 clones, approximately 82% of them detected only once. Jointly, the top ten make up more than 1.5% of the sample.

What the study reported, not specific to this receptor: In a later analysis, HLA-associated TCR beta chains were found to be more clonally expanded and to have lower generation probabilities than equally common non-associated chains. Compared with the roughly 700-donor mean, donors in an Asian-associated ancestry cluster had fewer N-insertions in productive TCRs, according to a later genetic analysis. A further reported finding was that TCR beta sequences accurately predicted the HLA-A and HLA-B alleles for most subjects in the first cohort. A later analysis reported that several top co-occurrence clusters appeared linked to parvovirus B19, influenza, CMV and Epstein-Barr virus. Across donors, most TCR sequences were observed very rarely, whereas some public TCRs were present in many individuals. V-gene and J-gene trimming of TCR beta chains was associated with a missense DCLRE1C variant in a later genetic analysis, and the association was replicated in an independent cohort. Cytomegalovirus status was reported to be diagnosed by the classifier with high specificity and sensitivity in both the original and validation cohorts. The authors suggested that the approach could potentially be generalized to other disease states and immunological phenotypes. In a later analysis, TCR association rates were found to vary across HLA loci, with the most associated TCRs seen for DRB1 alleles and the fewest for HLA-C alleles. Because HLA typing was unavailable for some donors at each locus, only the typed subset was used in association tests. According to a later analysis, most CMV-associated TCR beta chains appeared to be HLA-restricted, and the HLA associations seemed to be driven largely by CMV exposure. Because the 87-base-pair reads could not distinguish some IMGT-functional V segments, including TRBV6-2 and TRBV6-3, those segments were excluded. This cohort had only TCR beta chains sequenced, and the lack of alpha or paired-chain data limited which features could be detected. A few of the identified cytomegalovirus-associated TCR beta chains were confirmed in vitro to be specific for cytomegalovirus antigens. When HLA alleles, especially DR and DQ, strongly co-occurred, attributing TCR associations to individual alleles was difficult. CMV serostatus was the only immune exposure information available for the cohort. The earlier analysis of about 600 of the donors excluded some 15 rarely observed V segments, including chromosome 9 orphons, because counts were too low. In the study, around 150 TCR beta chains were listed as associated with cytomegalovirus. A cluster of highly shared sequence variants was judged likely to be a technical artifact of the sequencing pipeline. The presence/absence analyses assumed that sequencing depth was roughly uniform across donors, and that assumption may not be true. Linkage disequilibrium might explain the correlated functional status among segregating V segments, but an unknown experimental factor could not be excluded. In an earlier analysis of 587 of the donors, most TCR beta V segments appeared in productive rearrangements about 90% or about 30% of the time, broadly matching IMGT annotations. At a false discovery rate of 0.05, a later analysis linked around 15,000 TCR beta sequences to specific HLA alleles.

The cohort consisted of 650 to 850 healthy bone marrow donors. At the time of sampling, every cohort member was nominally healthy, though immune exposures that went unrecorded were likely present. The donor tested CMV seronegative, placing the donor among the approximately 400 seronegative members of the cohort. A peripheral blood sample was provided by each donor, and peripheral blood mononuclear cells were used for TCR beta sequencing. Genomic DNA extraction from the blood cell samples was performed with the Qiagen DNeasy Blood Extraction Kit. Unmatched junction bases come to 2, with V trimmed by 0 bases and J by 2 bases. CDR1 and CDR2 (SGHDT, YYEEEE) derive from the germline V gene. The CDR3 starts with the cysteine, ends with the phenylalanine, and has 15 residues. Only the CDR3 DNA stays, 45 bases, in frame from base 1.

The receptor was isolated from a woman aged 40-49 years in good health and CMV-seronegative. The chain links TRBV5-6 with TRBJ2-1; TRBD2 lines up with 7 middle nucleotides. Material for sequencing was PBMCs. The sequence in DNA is TGTGCCAGCAGCTTGGGGCGGGAGCCCTACAATGAGCAGTTCTTC. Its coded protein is CASSLGREPYNEQFF.